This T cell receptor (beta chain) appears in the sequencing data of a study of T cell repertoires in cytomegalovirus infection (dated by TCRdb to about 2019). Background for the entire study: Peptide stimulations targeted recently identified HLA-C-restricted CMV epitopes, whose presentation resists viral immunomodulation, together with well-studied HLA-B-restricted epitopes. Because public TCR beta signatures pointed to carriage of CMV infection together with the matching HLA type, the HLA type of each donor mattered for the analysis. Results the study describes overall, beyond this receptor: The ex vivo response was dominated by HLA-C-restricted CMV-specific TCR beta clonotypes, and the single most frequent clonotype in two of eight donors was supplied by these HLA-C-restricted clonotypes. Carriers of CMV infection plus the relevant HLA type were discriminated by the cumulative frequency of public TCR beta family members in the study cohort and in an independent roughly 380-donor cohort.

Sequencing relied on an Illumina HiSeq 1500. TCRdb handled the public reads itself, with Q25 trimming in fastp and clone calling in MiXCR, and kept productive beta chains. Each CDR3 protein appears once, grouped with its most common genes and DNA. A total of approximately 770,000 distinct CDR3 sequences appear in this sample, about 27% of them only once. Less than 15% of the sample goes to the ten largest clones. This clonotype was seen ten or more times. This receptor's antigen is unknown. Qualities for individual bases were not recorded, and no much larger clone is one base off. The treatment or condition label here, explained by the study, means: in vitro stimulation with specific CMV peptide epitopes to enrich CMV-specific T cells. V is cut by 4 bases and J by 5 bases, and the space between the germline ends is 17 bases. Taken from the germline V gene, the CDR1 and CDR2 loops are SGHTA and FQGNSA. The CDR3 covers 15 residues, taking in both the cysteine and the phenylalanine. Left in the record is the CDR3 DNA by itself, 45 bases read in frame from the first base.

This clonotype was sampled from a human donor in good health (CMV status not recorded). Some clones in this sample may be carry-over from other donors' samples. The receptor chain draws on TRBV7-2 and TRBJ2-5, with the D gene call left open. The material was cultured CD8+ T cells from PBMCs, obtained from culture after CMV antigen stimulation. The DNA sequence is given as TGTGCCAGCAGCTATTACGGCCAGGCGCAGGAGACCCAGTACTTC. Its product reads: CASSYYGQAQETQYF.